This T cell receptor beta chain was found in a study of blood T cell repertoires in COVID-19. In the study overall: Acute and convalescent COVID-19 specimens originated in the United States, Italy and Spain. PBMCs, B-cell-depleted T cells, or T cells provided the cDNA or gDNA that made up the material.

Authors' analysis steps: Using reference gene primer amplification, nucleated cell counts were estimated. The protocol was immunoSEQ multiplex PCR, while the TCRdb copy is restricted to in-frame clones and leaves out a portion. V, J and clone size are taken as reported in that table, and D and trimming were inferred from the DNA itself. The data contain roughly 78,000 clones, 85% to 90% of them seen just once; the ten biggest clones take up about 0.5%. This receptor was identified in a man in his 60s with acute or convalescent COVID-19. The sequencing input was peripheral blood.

The CDR3 bases are TGTGCCAGCAGTTATCTAACAGTGCCGGGGACTAGAGGGGATGAGCAGTTCTTC. This translates into CASSYLTVPGTRGDEQFF. The chain carries TRBV27 and TRBJ2-1; TRBD2 matches 8 bases. Per germline, CDR1 MNHEY and CDR2 SMNVEV (reference sequence). Trimming took 4 bases from V and 8 from J; bases not matched to a gene: 19. This CDR3 region has 18 residues.